These 30 T cell receptor beta chains were sequenced from one sample in a study of blood T cell repertoires in COVID-19. TCRdb's table, derived via immunoSEQ multiplex PCR, lists solely in-frame clones and lacks some. The sample yields 90,000 to 100,000 clones, 84% seen once. The sample consisted of peripheral blood. All receptors come from a man between 70 and 80 years old with active or convalescent COVID-19.

The sample holds a few counts of this clone. V gene TRBV9 combines with J gene TRBJ1-2, with TRBD1 identical over 9 bases. V shed 0 bases and J 8 bases; nucleotides not matched to a gene: 5. This CDR3 contains 14 residues. Germline V gives CDR1 SGDLS, CDR2 YYNGEE. The CDR3 nucleotides read TGTGCCAGCAGCGTAGATGACAGGGGGGGCGGCTACACCTTC. Amino acid sequence: CASSVDDRGGGYTF.

V is TRBV29-1 and J is TRBJ2-7, with 10 positions matching TRBD1. The CDR3 has 14 residues. Germline CDR1 is SQVTM and CDR2 is ANQGSEA. The V gene end was trimmed by 1 base and the J gene end by 3 bases; junction bases not matched to a gene: 3. CDR3: CSVEAGQGGYEQYF. The CDR3 bases are TGCAGCGTTGAAGCCGGACAGGGGGGCTACGAGCAGTACTTC.

The chain has TRBV5-4 and TRBJ2-1, with TRBD1 identical over 8 bases. Germline values: CDR1 SGHNT, CDR2 YYREEE (reference sequence). This CDR3 contains 16 residues. V gave up 4 bases and J gave up 2 bases; unmatched junction bases: 8. CDR3 coding DNA: TGTGCCAGCAGCGACTCCCGGGACAGGACCTACAATGAGCAGTTCTTC. This encodes CASSDSRDRTYNEQFF.

This clone was picked up one time. The chain recombines TRBV28 with TRBJ1-5, with D possibly being TRBD1 (6 bases). With 5 bases removed from V and 7 bases from J, the gap between germline ends came to 15 bases. The CDR3 has 14 residues. CDR1 is MDHEN, CDR2 SYDVKM, per germline. CDR3 protein: CASSRDNGAQPQHF. CDR3 nucleotide sequence: TGTGCCAGCAGTCGGGACAATGGGGCCCAGCCCCAGCATTTT. Looking up the rest from reference TRBV28 and TRBJ1-5 gives the full variable domain: DVKVTQSSRYLVKRTGEKVFLECVQDMDHENMFWYRQDPGLGLRLIYFSYDVKMKEKGDIPEGYSVSREKKERFSLILESASTNQTSMYLCASSRDNGAQPQHFGDGTRLSIL.

This clone was detected only once. The CDR3 reads CASSLGQGVDTQYF. The CDR3 DNA reads as TGTGCCAGCAGCTTGGGACAGGGGGTTGATACGCAGTATTTT. The chain employs TRBV11-3 and TRBJ2-3; 11 positions match TRBD1. The CDR3 is 14 residues long. V lost 3 bases to trimming and J lost 6 bases; unmatched junction nucleotides: 2. Germline CDR1 is SGHNT and CDR2 is YENEEA.

The chain carries TRBV7-2 and TRBJ2-3; 13 nucleotides align to TRBD2. This CDR3 has 16 amino acids. J was trimmed by 6 bases and V by 3 bases; bases with no gene match: 6. Germline V gene data show CDR1 as SGHTA and CDR2 as FQGNSA. CDR3 protein: CASSFGLAGATDTQYF. CDR3 coding DNA: TGTGCCAGCAGCTTTGGACTAGCGGGGGCAACGGATACGCAGTATTTT.

The chain recombines TRBV2 with TRBJ2-5, with D tentatively TRBD2 (5 bases). In germline, CDR1 is SNHLY, CDR2 FYNNEI. Trimming pared 7 bases from V and 2 bases from J, leaving 11 bases between. CDR3 length equals 13 residues. The CDR3 DNA reads TGTGCCAGCATGTTAGCGCCACAAGAGACCCAGTACTTC. Amino acid sequence: CASMLAPQETQYF.

This clone occurred a few times. The chain has TRBV10-3 and TRBJ2-5; the match to TRBD2 covers 10 bases. The CDR3 runs to 15 residues. The germline V gene has CDR1 ENHRY and CDR2 SYGVKD. J lost 3 bases, V lost 4 bases, and 5 bases had no gene match. CDR3 in amino acids: CAISVSGGIEETQYF. The CDR3 DNA follows: TGTGCCATCAGTGTTAGCGGGGGGATAGAAGAGACCCAGTACTTC.

V is TRBV30 and J is TRBJ1-2; D remains unclear. This CDR3 has 13 amino acids. CDR1 GTSNPN and CDR2 SVGIG come from the germline V gene (reference sequence). With 3 bases removed from V and 3 bases from J, the gap between germline ends came to 11 bases. The CDR3 reads CAWSVRQDYGYTF. CDR3 DNA: TGTGCCTGGAGCGTAAGGCAGGACTATGGCTACACCTTC.

The gene calls are TRBV29-1 and TRBJ2-1; TRBD1 might be the D (6 bases). Germline CDR1 reads SQVTM; CDR2 reads ANQGSEA. The germline V and J ends were trimmed by 6 bases and 4 bases, with 13 bases remaining between them. This CDR3 has 13 amino acids. This CDR3 reads CSVERQVYNEQFF. Written as DNA, the CDR3 is TGCAGCGTGGAGCGACAGGTTTACAATGAGCAGTTCTTC.

The gene calls are TRBV7-3 and TRBJ2-1, with 8 bases fitting TRBD2. This CDR3 is 14 amino acids long. The germline CDR1 and CDR2 sequences are SGHTA and FQGTGA. V shed 4 bases, J shed 5 bases, and the junction held 4 bases outside the gene matches. The CDR3 DNA reads TGTGCCAGCAGCTGGCGCGGGGGGCACAATGAGCAGTTCTTC. Protein product: CASSWRGGHNEQFF.

The chain carries TRBV4-1 and TRBJ2-7; 8 bases line up with TRBD2. Germline assignment: CDR1 MGHRA and CDR2 YSYEKL. The CDR3 has 15 residues. J lost 6 bases, V lost 0 bases, and 7 bases had no gene match. In nucleotides, the CDR3 is TGCGCCAGCAGCCAAGACCCCGGACTAGCATCCGAGCAGTACTTC. This codes for CASSQDPGLASEQYF.

This chain connects TRBV7-2 to TRBJ2-4, with a possible D match to TRBD1 (5 bases). The CDR3 extends over 15 amino acids. With 6 bases removed from V and 2 bases from J, the gap between germline ends came to 14 bases. Germline V gives CDR1 SGHTA, CDR2 FQGNSA. The CDR3 loop is CASRAPAGSKNIQYF. The CDR3 DNA reads TGTGCCAGCAGAGCCCCGGCAGGGTCCAAAAACATTCAGTACTTC.

The chain couples TRBV11-2 to TRBJ2-2; the match to TRBD2 covers 11 bases. CDR1 and CDR2 (germline): SGHAT, FQNNGV. The CDR3 extends over 19 amino acids. V dropped 4 bases and J dropped 1; count of bases not matched to a gene: 11. In nucleotides, the CDR3 is TGTGCCAGCAGCTCCCTCACGATAGCGGGGGGGCAGAACACCGGGGAGCTGTTTTTT. This sequence encodes CASSSLTIAGGQNTGELFF.

The rearrangement uses TRBV6-5 and TRBJ1-1; 7 bases are shared with TRBD1. With 5 bases clipped from V and 0 bases from J, the junction kept 6 bases outside the gene matches. The CDR3 extends over 15 amino acids. Germline loops: CDR1 MNHEY, CDR2 SVGAGI. CDR3 loop: CASSTTGAMNTEAFF. CDR3 DNA: TGTGCCAGCAGTACAACAGGGGCTATGAACACTGAAGCTTTCTTT.

The rearrangement links TRBV3-1 (or the pseudogene TRBV3-2) to TRBJ2-6, with D unclear. Per the germline V gene, CDR1 is LGHDT and CDR2 is YNNKEL (reference sequence). There are 18 residues in the CDR3. The ends were cut back, 4 bases at V and 0 bases at J, with 16 bases in the middle. The CDR3 protein is CASSRSAAIRSGANVLTF. The CDR3 DNA reads TGTGCCAGCAGCCGCAGTGCTGCAATCCGCTCTGGGGCCAACGTCCTGACTTTC.

This clone occurred a few times. The CDR3, as DNA: TGTGCCAGCAATACCACTAGGGCCTATGGCTACACCTTC. Protein product: CASNTTRAYGYTF. The chain is built from TRBV27 and TRBJ1-2; the D is unclear. Germline V gene lookup returns CDR1 MNHEY and CDR2 SMNVEV (reference sequence). The CDR3 runs 13 residues. Trimming stripped 7 bases from V and 4 bases from J, with 13 bases between.

There are a few counts of this clone. The gene calls are TRBV7-9 and TRBJ1-3, with 7 bases fitting TRBD1. The CDR3 sequence is 14 residues long. The germline V gene has CDR1 SEHNR and CDR2 FQNEAQ (reference sequence). J was trimmed by 7 bases and V by 3 bases; bases with no gene match: 6. CDR3 sequence (DNA): TGTGCCAGCAGCTTTCCCGGGACAGTCAACACCATATATTTT. It is translated as CASSFPGTVNTIYF.

This clone was seen a few times. The sample holds other DNA sequences that translate to the same CDR3. The rearrangement joins TRBV12-3 or TRBV12-4 to TRBJ2-7; D might be TRBD1 (5 bases). V lost 0 bases and J 2 bases, leaving 5 bases between the germline ends. CDR3 length equals 13 residues. CDR3 coding DNA: TGTGCCAGCAGTTTAGCGGGGCCCTACGAGCAGTACTTC. Translating gives CASSLAGPYEQYF.

V usage is TRBV19 and J usage is TRBJ1-4, with D possibly being TRBD1 (6 bases). Germline CDR1 reads LNHDA; CDR2 reads SQIVND (reference sequence). V lost 11 bases and J lost 7, with 20 bases in between. The CDR3 consists of 14 residues. The CDR3 bases are TGTGCCGGCTCCGGGGGGGCCTCGGGTGAAAAACTGTTTTTT. Amino acids: CAGSGGASGEKLFF. Using reference TRBV19 and TRBJ1-4 for the parts outside the CDR3, the full variable domain is DGGITQSPKYLFRKEGQNVTLSCEQNLNHDAMYWYRQDPGQGLRLIYYSQIVNDFQKGDIAEGYSVSREKKESFPLTVTSAQKNPTAFYLCAGSGGASGEKLFFGSGTQLSVL.

V and J are TRBV6-5 and TRBJ1-2; D is uncertain. The CDR3 runs to 15 residues. Germline assignment: CDR1 MNHEY and CDR2 SVGAGI. V lost 0 bases to trimming and J lost 2 bases, with 10 bases between them. This CDR3 is CASSYSGNLNYGYTF. The DNA of the CDR3 is TGTGCCAGCAGTTACTCGGGCAACCTCAACTATGGCTACACCTTC.

V and J are TRBV5-1 and TRBJ2-1; 9 bases align to TRBD1. Trimming took 0 bases from V and 0 from J; bases not matched to a gene: 7. Germline CDR1 SGHRS, CDR2 YFSETQ. This CDR3 spans 18 amino acids. The CDR3 DNA follows: TGCGCCAGCAGCTTGGGGGTCGGACAGGGGAGCTCCTACAATGAGCAGTTCTTC. This codes for CASSLGVGQGSSYNEQFF.

This clone came up once. J is TRBJ2-7 and V is TRBV7-8, with 8 bases matching TRBD1. The CDR3 length is 14 residues. Per germline, CDR1 SGHVS and CDR2 FQNEAQ. With 1 base clipped from V and 5 bases from J, the junction kept 4 bases outside the gene matches. The CDR3 region is CASSLVSGGDEQYF. The CDR3 DNA reads TGTGCCAGCAGCTTAGTATCAGGGGGCGACGAGCAGTACTTC.

CDR3 nucleotide sequence: TGTGCCAGCTCTTTTAGCTCGAACTCGGACTATGGCTACACCTTC. Amino acid sequence: CASSFSSNSDYGYTF. The chain is built from TRBV18 and TRBJ1-2; D gene uncertain. Germline V gene sequence: CDR1 KGHSH, CDR2 LQKENI. This CDR3 is 15 amino acids long. V lost 6 bases to trimming and J lost 3 bases, with 17 bases between them.

V is TRBV25-1 and J is TRBJ1-2; 8 nucleotides match TRBD1. The CDR3 is 16 amino acids. Germline CDR1 is MGHDK and CDR2 is SYGVNS. J lost 0 bases, V lost 4 bases, and 7 bases had no gene match. CDR3 DNA sequence: TGTGCCAGCAGTGGTATCGGGACAGGAGCTAACTATGGCTACACCTTC. It specifies CASSGIGTGANYGYTF.

There are a few counts of this clone. V and J are TRBV29-1 and TRBJ1-2, with a tentative D call TRBD1 (6 bases). The CDR3 has 13 residues. Germline CDR1 and CDR2: SQVTM and ANQGSEA. Between the trimmed V and J ends, which lost 2 bases and 7 bases, there was a span of 14 bases. The CDR3 sequence: CSVERDTLPGYTF. The CDR3 DNA reads as TGCAGCGTTGAAAGGGACACCCTACCTGGCTACACCTTC.

The table lists this clone with a few counts. This chain links TRBV18 with TRBJ1-5; tentatively, D is TRBD1 (5 bases). CDR1 is KGHSH and CDR2 is LQKENI in the germline V gene. CDR3 size: 14 residues. With 5 bases removed from V and 0 bases from J, the gap between germline ends came to 8 bases. The CDR3 region is CASSIQVSNQPQHF. For the CDR3, the DNA is TGTGCCAGCTCAATACAGGTTAGCAATCAGCCCCAGCATTTT.

The V call is TRBV2, the J call TRBJ1-5, with 9 nucleotides matching TRBD1. The V gene's germline CDR1 is SNHLY and CDR2 FYNNEI. The ends lost 7 bases at V and 1 base at J; junction bases unmatched: 17. This CDR3 contains 19 residues. In DNA form, the CDR3 reads TGTGCCAGCACCTTACCCTCGGGACAGGGTGAGGCGAGCAATCAGCCCCAGCATTTT. It yields the protein CASTLPSGQGEASNQPQHF.

The V call is TRBV6-5, the J call TRBJ1-3; D is uncertain. Germline V gene sequence: CDR1 MNHEY, CDR2 SVGAGI. The V gene lost 8 bases and the J gene lost 1 base, with 12 bases spanning the gap. The CDR3 has 14 residues. The CDR3 DNA reads as TGTGCCAGCGCTCGCGGGGAATCTGGAAACACCATATATTTT. Amino acids: CASARGESGNTIYF.

This clone was counted once. The chain couples TRBV18 to TRBJ1-2, with D unresolved. V lost 3 bases, J lost 0 bases, and 17 bases lay in between. Germline V gene lookup returns CDR1 KGHSH and CDR2 LQKENI. This CDR3 contains 17 residues. In DNA, the CDR3 is TGTGCCAGCTCACCTTTCACGGGTCATCAAGCTAACTATGGCTACACCTTC. It specifies CASSPFTGHQANYGYTF. Supplemented by reference TRBV18 and TRBJ1-2, the full variable domain reads NAGVMQNPRHLVRRRGQEARLRCSPMKGHSHVYWYRQLPEEGLKFMVYLQKENIIDESGMPKERFSAEFPKEGPSILRIQQVVRGDSAAYFCASSPFTGHQANYGYTFGSGTRLTVV.